A selection of T cell receptor beta chains follows, all from one sample in a study of cytomegalovirus exposure and HLA in healthy donors. Sequencing used immunoSEQ multiplex PCR; TCRdb keeps in-frame clones, though not all of them. The table for this sample gives under 200,000 clones. Material for sequencing was PBMCs. These receptors were obtained from a man aged 25 to 40 in good health and CMV-seronegative. Each CDR3 is given with its conserved first and last residue. A D gene is named only where the DNA matches it firmly.

d_call	j_call	v_call	cdr3_aa	cdr3_nt
NA	TRBJ1-5	TRBV18	CASSPLKGDQPQHF	TGTGCCAGCTCACCTTTGAAGGGAGATCAGCCCCAGCATTTT
TRBD1	TRBJ1-2	TRBV29-1	CSVAGQALYGYTF	TGCAGCGTTGCCGGACAGGCCCTCTATGGCTACACCTTC
TRBD1	TRBJ2-5	TRBV6-1	CASSGTGGRETQYF	TGTGCCAGCAGTGGAACAGGGGGTAGGGAGACCCAGTACTTC
NA	TRBJ1-1	TRBV14	CASSIRVQTEAFF	TGTGCCAGCAGCATCAGGGTACAAACTGAAGCTTTCTTT
TRBD2	TRBJ2-1	TRBV7-3	CASSLTGGTYNEQFF	TGTGCCAGCAGCTTAACGGGAGGGACCTACAATGAGCAGTTCTTC
TRBD1	TRBJ2-7	TRBV7-8	CASSSRYGTGADEQYF	TGTGCCAGCAGCTCGCGTTACGGGACAGGCGCTGACGAGCAGTACTTC
NA	TRBJ1-2	TRBV11-3	CASSGTDLYGYTF	TGTGCCAGCAGCGGAACAGACCTATATGGCTACACCTTC
TRBD1	TRBJ1-2	TRBV6-5	CASSYMRTGGTYGYTF	TGTGCCAGCAGTTACATGAGGACAGGGGGGACTTATGGCTACACCTTC
TRBD2	TRBJ2-7	TRBV5-5	CASSLNSGLAGYEQYF	TGTGCCAGCAGCTTGAATTCGGGACTAGCGGGCTACGAGCAGTACTTC
NA	TRBJ2-5	TRBV6-1	CASSEIPGRETQYF	TGTGCCAGCAGTGAAATCCCAGGGAGGGAGACCCAGTACTTC
TRBD2	TRBJ2-3	TRBV28	CASSRLAPHSTDTQYF	TGTGCCAGCAGTCGACTAGCTCCCCATAGCACAGATACGCAGTATTTT
TRBD1	TRBJ1-5	TRBV10-3	CAIRDGTGSQPQHF	TGTGCCATCAGGGACGGGACAGGGAGTCAGCCCCAGCATTTT
NA	TRBJ2-1	TRBV30	CAWSKRRYNEQFF	TGTGCCTGGAGTAAACGGAGATACAATGAGCAGTTCTTC
NA	TRBJ2-1	TRBV5-1	CASSSTSYNEQFF	TGCGCCAGCAGCTCCACGAGTTACAATGAGCAGTTCTTC
TRBD2	TRBJ2-1	TRBV7-2	CASSLAVPGLAGSESSYNEQFF	TGTGCCAGCAGCTTAGCGGTACCGGGACTAGCGGGATCCGAAAGCTCCTACAATGAGCAGTTCTTC
NA	TRBJ2-5	TRBV5-1	CASSLVLLPQETQYF	TGCGCCAGCAGCTTGGTGCTACTACCCCAAGAGACCCAGTACTTC
NA	TRBJ2-1	TRBV5-1	CASGGLIYNEQFF	TGCGCCAGCGGGGGACTTATTTACAATGAGCAGTTCTTC
NA	TRBJ2-7	TRBV18	CASSPGPGHTSYEQYF	TGTGCCAGCTCACCAGGGCCGGGACATACCTCCTACGAGCAGTACTTC
TRBD2	TRBJ2-7	TRBV19	CASTGGSTYEQYF	TGTGCCAGTACTGGCGGGAGCACATACGAGCAGTACTTC
NA	TRBJ1-1	TRBV19	CASSIEGAGEAFF	TGTGCCAGTAGTATAGAAGGGGCAGGCGAAGCTTTCTTT
NA	TRBJ2-1	TRBV4-1	CASSPVDRSSYNEQFF	TGCGCCAGCAGCCCCGTCGACAGGAGCTCCTACAATGAGCAGTTCTTC
TRBD1	TRBJ1-3	TRBV7-2	CASSTGQGAGNTIYF	TGTGCCAGCAGCACGGGACAGGGGGCTGGAAACACCATATATTTT
NA	TRBJ1-2	TRBV21-1	CASSNIIGDGTNYGYTF	TGTGCCAGCAGCAATATCATCGGGGATGGAACTAACTATGGCTACACCTTC
NA	TRBJ2-7	TRBV11-2	CASSLTAATYEQYF	TGTGCCAGCAGCTTAACTGCTGCTACCTACGAGCAGTACTTC
NA	TRBJ1-4	TRBV5-6	CASTFTRNEKLFF	TGTGCCAGCACCTTCACCCGGAATGAAAAACTGTTTTTT
TRBD1	TRBJ1-1	TRBV15	CATSRESRQGLLNTEAFF	TGTGCCACCAGCAGAGAGTCCCGACAGGGCCTTCTGAACACTGAAGCTTTCTTT
TRBD2	TRBJ2-1	TRBV5-1	CASSSGNAGNEQFF	TGCGCCAGCAGCAGCGGGAATGCTGGGAATGAGCAGTTCTTC
NA	TRBJ1-2	TRBV4-1	CASSQDWGDGYTF	TGCGCCAGCAGCCAAGATTGGGGGGACGGATACACCTTC
TRBD1	TRBJ1-2	TRBV10-1	CASRTGATLYGYTF	TGCGCCAGCAGGACAGGGGCCACCCTCTATGGCTACACCTTC
TRBD1	TRBJ1-2	TRBV2	CASNRGLNYGYTF	TGTGCCAGTAACAGGGGGCTTAACTATGGCTACACCTTC
TRBD1	TRBJ2-3	TRBV4-2	CASSQETGGADTQYF	TGTGCCAGCAGCCAAGAAACAGGGGGAGCAGATACGCAGTATTTT
NA	TRBJ1-2	TRBV6-6	CASSKEGDYGYTF	TGTGCCAGCAGTAAGGAGGGTGACTATGGCTACACCTTC
NA	TRBJ1-5	TRBV7-9	CASSSQGDQPQHF	TGTGCCAGCAGCTCACAGGGAGATCAGCCCCAGCATTTT
NA	TRBJ2-1	TRBV5-1	CASSRFLALEGYNEQFF	TGCGCCAGCAGCAGATTCCTAGCGTTAGAAGGATACAATGAGCAGTTCTTC
TRBD1	TRBJ1-1	TRBV5-4	CASSWGSPGGNTEAFF	TGTGCCAGCAGCTGGGGGAGCCCAGGGGGGAACACTGAAGCTTTCTTT
TRBD1	TRBJ2-1	TRBV6-6	CASSHTGQVKEQFF	TGTGCCAGCAGTCATACGGGACAGGTCAAGGAGCAGTTCTTC
TRBD1	TRBJ2-7	TRBV19	CASSISGQGPYEQYF	TGTGCCAGTAGTATCTCGGGACAGGGACCCTACGAGCAGTACTTC
TRBD1	TRBJ2-2	TRBV18	CASSPPGQGTGELFF	TGTGCCAGCTCACCTCCGGGACAGGGGACCGGGGAGCTGTTTTTT
NA	TRBJ2-1	TRBV7-9	CASSLGRYEQFF	TGTGCCAGCAGCTTAGGGAGGTATGAGCAGTTCTTC
TRBD1	TRBJ1-2	TRBV27	CASSFGTGYGYTF	TGTGCCAGCAGTTTTGGGACAGGGTATGGCTACACCTTC
TRBD1	TRBJ2-3	TRBV10-3	CAINGQGAADTQYF	TGTGCCATCAACGGACAGGGGGCGGCAGATACGCAGTATTTT
NA	TRBJ1-1	TRBV19	CASSSDWNTEAFF	TGTGCCAGTAGTTCTGACTGGAACACTGAAGCTTTCTTT